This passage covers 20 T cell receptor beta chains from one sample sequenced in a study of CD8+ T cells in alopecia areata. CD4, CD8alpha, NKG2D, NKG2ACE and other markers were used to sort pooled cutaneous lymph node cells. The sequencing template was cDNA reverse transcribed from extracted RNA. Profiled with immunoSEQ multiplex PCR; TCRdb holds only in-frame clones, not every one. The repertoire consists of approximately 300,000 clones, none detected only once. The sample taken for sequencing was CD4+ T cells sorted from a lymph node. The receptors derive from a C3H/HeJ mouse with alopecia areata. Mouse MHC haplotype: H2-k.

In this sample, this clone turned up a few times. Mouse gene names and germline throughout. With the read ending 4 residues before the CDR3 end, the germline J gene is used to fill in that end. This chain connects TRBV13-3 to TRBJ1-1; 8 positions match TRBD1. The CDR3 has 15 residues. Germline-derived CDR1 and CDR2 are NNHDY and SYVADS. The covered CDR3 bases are TGTGCCAGCAGTGAAGGCCAGGGGGCAGGGACA. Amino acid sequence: CASSEGQGAGT. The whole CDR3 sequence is CASSEGQGAGTEVFF.

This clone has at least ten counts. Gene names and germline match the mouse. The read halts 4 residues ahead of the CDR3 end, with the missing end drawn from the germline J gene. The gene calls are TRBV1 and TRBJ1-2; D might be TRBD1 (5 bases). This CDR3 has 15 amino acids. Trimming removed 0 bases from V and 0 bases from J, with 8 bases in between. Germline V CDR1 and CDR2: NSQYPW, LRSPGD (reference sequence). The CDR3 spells CTCSADRAANSDYTF. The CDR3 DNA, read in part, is TGCACCTGCAGTGCAGACAGGGCCGCAAACTCC.

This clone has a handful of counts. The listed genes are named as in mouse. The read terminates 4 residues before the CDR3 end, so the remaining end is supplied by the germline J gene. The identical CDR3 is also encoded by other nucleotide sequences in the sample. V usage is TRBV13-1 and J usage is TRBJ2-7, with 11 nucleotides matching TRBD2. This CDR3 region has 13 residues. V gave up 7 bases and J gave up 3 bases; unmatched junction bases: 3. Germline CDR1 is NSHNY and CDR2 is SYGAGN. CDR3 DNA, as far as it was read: TGTGCCAGCTCAGACTGGGGGGGCTAT. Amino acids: CASSDWGGY. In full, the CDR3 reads CASSDWGGYEQYF.

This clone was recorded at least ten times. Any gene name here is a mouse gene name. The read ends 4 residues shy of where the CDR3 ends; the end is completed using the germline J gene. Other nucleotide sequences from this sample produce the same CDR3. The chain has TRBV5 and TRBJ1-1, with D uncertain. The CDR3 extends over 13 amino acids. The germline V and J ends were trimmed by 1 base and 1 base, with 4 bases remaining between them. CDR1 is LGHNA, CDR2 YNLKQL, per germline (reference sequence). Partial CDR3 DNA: TGTGCCAGCAGCCAAGGAGGGAACACA. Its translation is CASSQGGNT. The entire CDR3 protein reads CASSQGGNTEVFF.

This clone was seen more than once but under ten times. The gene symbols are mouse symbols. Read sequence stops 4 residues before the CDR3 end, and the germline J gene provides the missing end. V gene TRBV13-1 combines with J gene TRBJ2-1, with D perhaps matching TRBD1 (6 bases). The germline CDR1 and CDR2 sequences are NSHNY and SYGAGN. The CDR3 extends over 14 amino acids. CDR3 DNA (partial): TGTGCCAGCAGTGATGCCAGGGGATGGGCT. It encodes CASSDARGWA. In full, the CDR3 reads CASSDARGWAEQFF.

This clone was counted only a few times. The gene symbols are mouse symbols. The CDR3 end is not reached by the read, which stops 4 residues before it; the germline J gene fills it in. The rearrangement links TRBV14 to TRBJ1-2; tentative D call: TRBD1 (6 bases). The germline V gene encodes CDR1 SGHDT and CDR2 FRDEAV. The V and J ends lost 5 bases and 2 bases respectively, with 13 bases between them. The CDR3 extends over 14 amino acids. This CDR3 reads CASSSGTSNSDYTF. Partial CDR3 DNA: TGTGCCAGCAGCTCCGGGACATCCAACTCC.

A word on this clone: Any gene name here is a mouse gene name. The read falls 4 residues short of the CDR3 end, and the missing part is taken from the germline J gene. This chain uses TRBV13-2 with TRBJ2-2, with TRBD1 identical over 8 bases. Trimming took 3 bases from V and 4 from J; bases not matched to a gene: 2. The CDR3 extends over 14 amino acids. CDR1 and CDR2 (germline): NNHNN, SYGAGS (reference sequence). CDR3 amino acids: CASGGTGFTGQLYF. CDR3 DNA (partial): TGTGCCAGCGGTGGGACAGGGTTCACCGGG.

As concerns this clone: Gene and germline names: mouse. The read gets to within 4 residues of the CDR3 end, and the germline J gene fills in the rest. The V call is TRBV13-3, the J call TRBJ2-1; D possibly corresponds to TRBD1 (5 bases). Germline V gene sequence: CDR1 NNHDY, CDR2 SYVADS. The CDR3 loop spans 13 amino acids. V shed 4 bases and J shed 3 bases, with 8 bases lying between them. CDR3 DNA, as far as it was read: TGTGCCAGCAGTCCTGACAGCTATGCT. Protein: CASSPDSYA. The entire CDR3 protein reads CASSPDSYAEQFF.

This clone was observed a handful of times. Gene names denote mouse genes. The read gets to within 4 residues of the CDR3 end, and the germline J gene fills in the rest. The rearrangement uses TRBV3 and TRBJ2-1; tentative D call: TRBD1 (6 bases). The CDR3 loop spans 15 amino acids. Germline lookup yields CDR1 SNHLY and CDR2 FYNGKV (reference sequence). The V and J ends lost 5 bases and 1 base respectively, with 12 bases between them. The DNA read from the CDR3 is TGTGCCAGCAGCCCCCGGGACAAAAACTATGCT. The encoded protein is CASSPRDKNYA. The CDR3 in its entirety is CASSPRDKNYAEQFF. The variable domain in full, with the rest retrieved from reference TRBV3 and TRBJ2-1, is GPKVLQIPSHQIIDMGQMVTLNCDPVSNHLYFYWYKQILGQQMEFLVNFYNGKVMEKSKLFKDQFSVERPDGSYFTLKIQPTALEDSAVYFCASSPRDKNYAEQFFGPGTRLTVL.

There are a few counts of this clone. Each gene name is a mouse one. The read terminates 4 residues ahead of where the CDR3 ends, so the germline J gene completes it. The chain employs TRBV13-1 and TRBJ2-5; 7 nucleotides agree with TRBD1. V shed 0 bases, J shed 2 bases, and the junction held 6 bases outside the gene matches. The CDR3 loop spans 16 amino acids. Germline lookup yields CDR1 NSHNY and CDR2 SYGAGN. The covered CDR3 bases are TGTGCCAGCAGTGATGCCAGTGGGACAGTCCAAGAC. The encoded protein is CASSDASGTVQD. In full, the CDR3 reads CASSDASGTVQDTQYF.

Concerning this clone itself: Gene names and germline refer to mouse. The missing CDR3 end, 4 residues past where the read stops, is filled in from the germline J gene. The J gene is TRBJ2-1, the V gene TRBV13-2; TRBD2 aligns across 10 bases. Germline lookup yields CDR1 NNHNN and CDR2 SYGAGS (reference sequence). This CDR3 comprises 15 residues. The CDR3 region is CASGASGGALAEQFF. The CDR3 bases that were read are TGTGCCAGCGGTGCATCTGGGGGGGCGCTAGCT.

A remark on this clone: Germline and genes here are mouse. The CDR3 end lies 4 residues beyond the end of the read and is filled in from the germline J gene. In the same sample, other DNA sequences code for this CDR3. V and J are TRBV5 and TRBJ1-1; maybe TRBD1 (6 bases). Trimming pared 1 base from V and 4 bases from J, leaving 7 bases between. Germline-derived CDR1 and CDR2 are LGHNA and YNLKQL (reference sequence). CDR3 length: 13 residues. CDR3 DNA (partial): TGTGCCAGCAGCCAAGGCAGGGGCACA. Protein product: CASSQGRGT. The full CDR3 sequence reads CASSQGRGTEVFF.

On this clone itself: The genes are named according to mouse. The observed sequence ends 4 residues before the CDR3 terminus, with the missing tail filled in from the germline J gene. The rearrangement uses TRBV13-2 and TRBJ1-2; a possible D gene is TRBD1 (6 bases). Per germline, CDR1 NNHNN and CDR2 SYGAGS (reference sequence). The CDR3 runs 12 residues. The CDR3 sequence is CASGTGRSDYTF. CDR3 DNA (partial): TGTGCCAGCGGCACAGGGCGGTCC.

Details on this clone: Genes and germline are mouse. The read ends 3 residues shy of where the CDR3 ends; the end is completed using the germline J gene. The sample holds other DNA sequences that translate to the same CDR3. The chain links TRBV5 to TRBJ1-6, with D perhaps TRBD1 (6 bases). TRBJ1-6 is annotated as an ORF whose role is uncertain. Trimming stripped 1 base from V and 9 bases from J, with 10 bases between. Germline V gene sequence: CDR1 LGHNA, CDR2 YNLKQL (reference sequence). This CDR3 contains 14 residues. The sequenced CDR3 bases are TGTGCCAGCAGCCAAGCACAGGGCGGTTCGCCC. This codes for CASSQAQGGSP. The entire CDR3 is CASSQAQGGSPLYF.

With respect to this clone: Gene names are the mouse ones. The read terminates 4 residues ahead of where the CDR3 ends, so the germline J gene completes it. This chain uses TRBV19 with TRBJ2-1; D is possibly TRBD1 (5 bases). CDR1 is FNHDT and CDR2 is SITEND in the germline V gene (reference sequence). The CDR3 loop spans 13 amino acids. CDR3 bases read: TGTGCCAGCAGTAAGCCAGGGTGGGCT. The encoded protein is CASSKPGWA. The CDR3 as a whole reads CASSKPGWAEQFF.

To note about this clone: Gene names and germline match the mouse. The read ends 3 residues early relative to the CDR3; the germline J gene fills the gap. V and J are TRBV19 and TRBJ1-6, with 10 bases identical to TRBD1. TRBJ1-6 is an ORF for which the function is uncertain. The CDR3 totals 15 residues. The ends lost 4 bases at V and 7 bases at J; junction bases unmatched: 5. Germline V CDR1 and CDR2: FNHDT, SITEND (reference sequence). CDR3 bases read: TGTGCCAGCAGTTCGACAGGGGGCGGGAATTCGCCC. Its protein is CASSSTGGGNSP. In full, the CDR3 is CASSSTGGGNSPLYF.

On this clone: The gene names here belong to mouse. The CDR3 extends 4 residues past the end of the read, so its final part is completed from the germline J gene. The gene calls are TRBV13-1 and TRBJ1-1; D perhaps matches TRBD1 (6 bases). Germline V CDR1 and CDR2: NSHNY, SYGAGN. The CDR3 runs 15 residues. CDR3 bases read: TGTGCCAGCAGTGATGCTCCTGGGGGGGCGCGA. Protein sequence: CASSDAPGGAR. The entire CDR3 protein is CASSDAPGGAREVFF.

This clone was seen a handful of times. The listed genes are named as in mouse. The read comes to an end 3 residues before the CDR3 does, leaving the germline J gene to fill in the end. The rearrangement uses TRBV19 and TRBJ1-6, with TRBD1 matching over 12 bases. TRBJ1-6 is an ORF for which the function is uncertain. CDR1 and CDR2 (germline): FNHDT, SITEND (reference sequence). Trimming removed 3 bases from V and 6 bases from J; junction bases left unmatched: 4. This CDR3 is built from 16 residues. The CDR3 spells CASSTGTGGFNSPLYF. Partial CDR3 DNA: TGTGCCAGCAGTACCGGGACAGGGGGCTTTAATTCGCCC.

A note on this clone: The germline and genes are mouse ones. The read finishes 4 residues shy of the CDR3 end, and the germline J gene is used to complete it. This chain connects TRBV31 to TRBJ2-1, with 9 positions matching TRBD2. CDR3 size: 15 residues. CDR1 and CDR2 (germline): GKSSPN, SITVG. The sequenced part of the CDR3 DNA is TGTGCCTGGAGCCCTAACTGGGGGGCGGGGGCT. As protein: CAWSPNWGAGA. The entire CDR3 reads CAWSPNWGAGAEQFF. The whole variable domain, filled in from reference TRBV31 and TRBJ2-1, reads AQTIHQWPVAEIKAVGSPLSLGCTIKGKSSPNLYWYWQATGGTLQQLFYSITVGQVESVVQLNLSASRPKDDQFILSTEKLLLSHSGFYLCAWSPNWGAGAEQFFGPGTRLTVL.

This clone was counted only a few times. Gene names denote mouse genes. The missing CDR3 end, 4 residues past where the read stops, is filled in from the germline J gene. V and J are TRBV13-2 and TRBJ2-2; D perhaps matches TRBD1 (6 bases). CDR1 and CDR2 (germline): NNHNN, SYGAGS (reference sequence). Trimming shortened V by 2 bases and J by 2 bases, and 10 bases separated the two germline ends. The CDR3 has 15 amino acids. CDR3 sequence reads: CASGEPGVNTGQLYF. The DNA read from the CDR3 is TGTGCCAGCGGTGAGCCAGGGGTGAACACCGGG.